The present TCR beta chain was sequenced within a study of human T cells and chemical hapten exposure. Study-level information: A roughly 2 cm by roughly 2 cm inner upper arm patch received 2% DPC for sensitization. Points from the study as a whole: Having alopecia, the donors may differ immunologically from healthy people.

Turning to this clonotype: Its antigen is undetermined.

The time point denotes: patch test 2, 6 weeks after DPC sensitization. Sample treatment: therapeutic diphenylcyclopropenone sensitization with weekly scalp DPC. Suited to DPC and affected by alopecia, the donors ranged from 18 to 70 years old. V lost 7 bases to trimming and J lost 7 bases; unmatched junction nucleotides: 12. CDR3 length: 15 amino acids. CDR1 and CDR2 from the germline V gene are MNHEY and SVGEGT. TCRdb redid the calling of the RACE reads with MiXCR, one entry per CDR3 protein. The sample consists of approximately 96,000 distinct CDR3 sequences, roughly a tenth of them appearing once. Sequencing used whole blood, obtained in connection with sensitization to the hapten diphenylcyclopropenone (DPC). The source of this sequence is a woman between 40 and 55 years old with alopecia areata. Some clones in this sample may be carry-over from other donors' samples. V and J are TRBV6-2 or TRBV6-3 and TRBJ2-5; TRBD1 aligns across 10 bases. The CDR3 region is CASTTGGERPATQYF. DNA of the CDR3: TGTGCCAGCACGACAGGGGGCGAACGGCCGGCGACCCAGTACTTC.